This is a list of T cell receptor beta chains from one sample in a study of blood T cells in healthy people across ages. TCRdb re-called the 5' RACE reads through MiXCR, storing one row per CDR3 protein. The sample gives 1.2 million to 1.5 million distinct CDR3 sequences, approximately 59% of which show up once; 6.5% to 8.5% is in the top ten. Input material: blood. Every receptor here comes from a young man in good health. Both conserved end residues are part of each CDR3. D genes are given only for firm matches. Clone size is given for some rows only: seen once, a few or many times, or a class if the clone is expanded.

TRBJ2-5 TRBD2 NA TRBV20-1 TGCAGTGCTGGGACTAGCGGGGGGGCCGAACAGTACTTC CSAGTSGGAEQYF
TRBJ2-7 NA NA TRBV24-1 TGTGCCTCCAGTGAAGGTACTAGAAGCGAGCAGTACTTC CASSEGTRSEQYF
TRBJ2-1 TRBD2 few TRBV27 TGTGCCAGCAGTTTATCGACTCGACTAGCGGGGGACAATGAGCAGTTCTTC CASSLSTRLAGDNEQFF
TRBJ2-7 TRBD1 NA TRBV29-1 TGCAGCGTTGGACAGGGTGACGAGCAGTACTTC CSVGQGDEQYF
TRBJ2-3 TRBD2 NA TRBV6-1 TGTGCCAGCAGTGAACTTCGACTAGCGGGAGGTACAGATACGCAGTATTTT CASSELRLAGGTDTQYF
TRBJ2-3 NA NA TRBV4-1 TGCGCCAGCAGCCAAGGTTTCGCCGGGACTGCCACCACAGATACGCAGTATTTT CASSQGFAGTATTDTQYF
TRBJ2-1 NA NA TRBV20-1 TGCAGTGCTAGAGGTGGGGTAGCGGACCACAATGAGCAGTTTTTC CSARGGVADHNEQFF
TRBJ1-1 TRBD1 few TRBV12-3/TRBV12-4 TGTGCCAGCAGTCGACAGGGGCCGAACACTGAAGCTTTCTTT CASSRQGPNTEAFF
TRBJ2-1 TRBD1 NA TRBV27 TGTGCCAGCAGTCAACTGGACAGGGTCGAGAACAATGAGCAGTTCTTC CASSQLDRVENNEQFF
TRBJ2-5 TRBD2 NA TRBV20-1 TGCAGTGCTAGAGGCCGGGGGGTGGCTTCGGAAGAGACCCAGTACTTC CSARGRGVASEETQYF
TRBJ2-7 NA NA TRBV6-5 TGTGCCAGCAGTCAGGACAGCCCAATCTACGAGCAGTACTTC CASSQDSPIYEQYF
TRBJ2-1 TRBD1 NA TRBV7-9 TGTGCCAGCAGCCAACTAGAGACAGGGAACTACAATGAGCAGTTCTTC CASSQLETGNYNEQFF
TRBJ2-5 NA NA TRBV10-3 TGTGCCATCAGAGGAACTGACAACCAAGAGACCCAGTACTTC CAIRGTDNQETQYF
TRBJ2-7 NA NA TRBV27 TGTGCCAGTCACGCCACGGGTCGCTCCTACGAGCAGTACTTC CASHATGRSYEQYF
TRBJ2-5 NA NA TRBV6-1 TGTGCCAGCTTCCAGGCAGGGGCGTACAATGAGCAGTACTTC CASFQAGAYNEQYF
TRBJ1-5 NA few TRBV7-2 TGTGCCAGCAGCTTAGAGGTAGGGGTTGGACAGCCCCAGCATTTT CASSLEVGVGQPQHF
TRBJ2-1 NA NA TRBV12-5 TGTGCTAGTGGTTTGGCCCTTTTTGGGGGGAATGAGCAGTTCTTC CASGLALFGGNEQFF
TRBJ1-5 TRBD1 NA TRBV27 TGTGCCAGCAGTTTACCCCCTGGGACAGGTTATAATCAGCCCCAGCATTTT CASSLPPGTGYNQPQHF
TRBJ2-1 TRBD2 NA TRBV28 TGTGCCAGCAGCCGGGGACTAGCGTGGTTCTTC CASSRGLAWFF
TRBJ1-2 NA NA TRBV20-1 TGCAGTGCTAGAGATCGGGCTTACTATGGCTACACCTTC CSARDRAYYGYTF
TRBJ2-7 NA NA TRBV27 TGTGCCAGCGGTCTGACCGGAGGGCCGGGGTACGAGCAGTACTTC CASGLTGGPGYEQYF
TRBJ1-2 NA NA TRBV6-5 TGTGCCAGCAGTTTCCCACAGGGAGATGGCTACACCTTC CASSFPQGDGYTF
TRBJ2-4 TRBD1 NA TRBV7-9 TGTGCCAGCAGCTCCGGGACAGGGACACTAGCCAAAAACATTCAGTACTTC CASSSGTGTLAKNIQYF
TRBJ1-1 NA few TRBV5-1 TGCGCCAGCAGCACAGGACAGTCCATGAACACTGAAGCTTTCTTT CASSTGQSMNTEAFF
TRBJ2-6 NA few TRBV2 TGTGCCGGAACAAGACGGACCTCTGGGGCCAACGTCCTGACTTTC CAGTRRTSGANVLTF
TRBJ2-5 NA once TRBV10-3 TGTGCCACAGAACAGGGTCACCAAGAGACCCAGTACTTC CATEQGHQETQYF
TRBJ2-7 NA NA TRBV7-9 TGTGCCAGCAGCTTAGCGCGGGGGGCAGGGGGGACCTACGAGCAGTACTTC CASSLARGAGGTYEQYF
TRBJ2-3 NA NA TRBV5-4 TGTGCCAGCAGCTTGGAGGCTACTGCGAATCCAGATACGCAGTATTTT CASSLEATANPDTQYF
TRBJ2-5 NA NA TRBV28 TGTGCCAGCAGTTCATCGGTTTGGGAGACCCAGTACTTC CASSSSVWETQYF
TRBJ2-7 NA once TRBV7-9 TGTGCCAGCAGCGTGCCAGTTGGGGCGGACGAGCAGTACTTC CASSVPVGADEQYF
TRBJ2-5 TRBD2 few TRBV4-1 TGCGCCAGCAGCCAGAGCGGGGGCTTACAGCAAGAGACCCAGTACTTC CASSQSGGLQQETQYF
TRBJ2-7 NA NA TRBV20-1 TGCAGTGCACCAGACAGGTCTACCTACGAGCAGTACTTC CSAPDRSTYEQYF
TRBJ2-2 NA NA TRBV21-1 TGTGCCAGCATCGGGGACAGGGGGCGCCCCGGGGAGCTGTTTTTT CASIGDRGRPGELFF
TRBJ1-2 NA NA TRBV19 TGTGCCATTAGTATTGGGGTAATTGCTACCGCCTATGGCTACACCTTC CAISIGVIATAYGYTF
TRBJ2-5 NA NA TRBV6-6 TGTGCCAGCAGGAACAGACCGGGACATAAAGAGACCCAGTACTTC CASRNRPGHKETQYF
TRBJ2-7 TRBD2 few TRBV7-2 TGTGCCAGCAGCGCAAGTGGGGGGGTTAACGAGCAGTACTTC CASSASGGVNEQYF
TRBJ2-5 TRBD1 NA TRBV3-1 TGTGCCAGCAGCCCACGGCCCGGGACAGGGAAGCTTGAGCAGTACTTC CASSPRPGTGKLEQYF
TRBJ2-3 NA NA TRBV5-1 TGCGCCAGCAGCTGGACAAGAGGGACAGATACGCAGTATTTT CASSWTRGTDTQYF
TRBJ2-7 NA once TRBV20-1 TGCAGTGCTAGAGAAGGTTACCCCTCCTACGAGCAGTACTTC CSAREGYPSYEQYF
TRBJ2-6 NA NA TRBV3-1 TGTGCCAGCAGCCAAGTTGTCACAGCGCACTCTGGGGCCAACGTCCTGACTTTC CASSQVVTAHSGANVLTF
TRBJ1-5 NA few TRBV6-2/TRBV6-3 TGTGCCAGCAGTTACGATTGGCGCAATCAGCCCCAGCATTTT CASSYDWRNQPQHF
TRBJ2-1 NA NA TRBV24-1 TGTGCCACCAGTGATTTGAACTCCCCATTATACAATGAGCAGTTCTTC CATSDLNSPLYNEQFF
TRBJ2-5 NA NA TRBV29-1 TGCAGCGTGGGACACTCGGGCGGGACCCAGTACTTC CSVGHSGGTQYF
TRBJ2-1 TRBD2 few TRBV20-1 TGCAGTGCTGCCGGGACTAGGGACAATGAGCAGTTCTTC CSAAGTRDNEQFF
TRBJ1-1 TRBD1 NA TRBV5-5 TGTGCCAGCAGCTTGGAAAACAGGGGAGGGCCCATTTACACTGAAGCTTTCTTT CASSLENRGGPIYTEAFF
TRBJ2-3 NA few TRBV7-2 TGTGCCAGCAGGACATCTGGTATTTATACAGATACGCAGTATTTT CASRTSGIYTDTQYF
TRBJ1-4 TRBD1 NA TRBV7-8 TGTGCCAGCAGCCCAGTCTACAGGGGTTTGGTGACTAATGAAAAACTGTTTTTT CASSPVYRGLVTNEKLFF
TRBJ1-1 NA NA TRBV2 TGTGCCAGCAGTGTACTCAGGGTGGGCACTGAAGCTTTCTTT CASSVLRVGTEAFF
TRBJ1-1 NA few TRBV12-5 TGTGCTAGTGGGGTTACCGACGGGGCTCAGGCTTTCTTT CASGVTDGAQAFF
TRBJ2-1 TRBD2 NA TRBV20-1 TGCAGTGCTAGGGCCCAGCGGGAGGTTCGTAGTGAGCAGTTCTTC CSARAQREVRSEQFF
TRBJ2-7 NA few TRBV20-1 TGCAGTGCCCATAGCTCCTACGAGCAGTACTTC CSAHSSYEQYF
TRBJ2-3 NA NA TRBV13 TGTGCCAGCAGCCCCCCAGGGGGGAGATCAGATATGCAGTATTTT CASSPPGGRSDMQYF
TRBJ1-2 NA NA TRBV5-1 TGCGCCAGCAGCTTGCAATCTGGGCAAGGCTATGGCTACACCTTC CASSLQSGQGYGYTF
TRBJ2-7 NA NA TRBV7-2 TGTGCCAGCAGCGCAACGTACTCCTACGAGCAGTACTTC CASSATYSYEQYF
TRBJ2-3 NA NA TRBV29-1 TGCAGCGTTCCCGGCTGGGCTAGCGCGTCCACAGATACGCAGTATTTT CSVPGWASASTDTQYF